The 19 T cell receptor beta chains in this list originate from one sample, sequenced in a study of tumor-infiltrating lymphocytes in primary liver carcinoma (TCRdb year 2017). Sequencing used an Illumina HiSeq 2500. Using a constant-region primer and ProtoScript II reverse transcriptase, TCRbeta-specific cDNA was reverse-transcribed from about 540 ng total RNA. Construction of the TCRbeta libraries relied on three nested rounds of multiplex PCR, following a slightly modified ARM-PCR procedure. Each of the first two PCR rounds ran for approximately 10 cycles using multiplex TRBV1-TRBV30 forward primers together with a Cbeta reverse primer. Using fastp at Q25 and MiXCR, TCRdb reprocessed the public reads and kept productive beta chains. Identical CDR3 proteins give one entry, which carries the most common genes and DNA. The sample table lists hundreds of thousands of distinct CDR3 sequences, about three fifths of them with a count of one. Together, the top ten hold about a sixth of the sample.

Blood RNA was extracted from unsorted whole blood using TRIzol reagent, and germline DNA was obtained with the DNeasy Blood & Tissue kit. Material for sequencing was peripheral blood. Receptors originate from a woman aged 30 to 39 with primary liver carcinoma and hepatitis B virus infection.

This clonotype was detected many times. J is TRBJ2-5 and V is TRBV29-1; 10 bases map to TRBD2. CDR1 is SQVTM, CDR2 ANQGSEA, per germline. The CDR3 extends over 17 amino acids. J was trimmed by 0 bases and V by 2 bases; bases with no gene match: 9. The CDR3 is CSVESGVTSGHQETQYF. The CDR3 nucleotides are TGCAGCGTTGAAAGTGGGGTGACTAGCGGGCACCAAGAGACCCAGTACTTC.

A few counts support this clonotype. This chain connects TRBV6-5 to TRBJ1-2; D is perhaps TRBD1 (6 bases). Germline lookup yields CDR1 MNHEY and CDR2 SVGAGI. V was shortened by 2 bases and J by 1 base, with 14 bases between the two germline ends. The CDR3 length is 16 residues. The chain's CDR3 is CASSYSAGTSNYGYTF. The CDR3, as DNA: TGTGCCAGCAGTTACAGTGCCGGGACAAGTAACTATGGCTACACCTTC.

This clonotype was seen repeatedly, ten times or more. The chain uses TRBV7-8 and TRBJ2-2; D is undetermined. Trimming stripped 2 bases from V and 6 bases from J, with 10 bases between. This CDR3 comprises 14 residues. The germline V gene encodes CDR1 SGHVS and CDR2 FQNEAQ. Here the CDR3 reads CASSLTRVAGELFF. The DNA for the CDR3 is TGTGCCAGCAGCTTAACCAGAGTCGCCGGGGAGCTGTTTTTT.

This clonotype was found many times. The J gene is TRBJ2-7, the V gene TRBV6-1; the D is unclear. V dropped 4 bases and J dropped 7 bases, with 14 bases sitting between them. Germline loops: CDR1 MNHNS, CDR2 SASEGT. CDR3 length: 13 amino acids. CDR3 sequence: CASSGSFRREQYF. The CDR3 DNA reads TGTGCCAGCAGTGGGTCGTTCCGCAGGGAGCAGTACTTC.

With regard to this clonotype: Without the conserved terminal phenylalanine or tryptophan, this CDR3 likely stems from a read error. The DNA is omitted, as the CDR3 cannot be located on it reliably, and the CDR3 follows TCRdb's listing. The chain joins TRBV11-1 to TRBJ2-1. Germline CDR1 SGHAT, CDR2 FQDESV (reference sequence). The CDR3 comprises 15 residues, both ends counted. The CDR3 reads CASSSSGRPYNEQFL.

Regarding this clonotype: No conserved phenylalanine or tryptophan is present at the end of the CDR3, so a read error is the likely explanation. The V and J genes are TRBV11-2 and TRBJ2-3; 7 positions agree with TRBD2. Germline V gene data show CDR1 as SGHAT and CDR2 as FQNNGV. This CDR3 has 16 residues. The ends lost 4 bases at V and 5 bases at J; junction bases unmatched: 12. The CDR3 nucleotides are TGTGCCAGCAGCTCCCGGACTAGTGGGAGGGTAGATACGCAGTATTTA. This translates into CASSSRTSGRVDTQYL.

In regard to this clonotype: A read error may explain this, as a much larger clone is one base away. The rearrangement joins TRBV12-3 or TRBV12-4 to TRBJ1-1; D gene ambiguous. The CDR3 is 13 residues long. V was pared by 6 bases and J by 10 bases, with 18 bases between. This CDR3 is CASSKLTRPGAFF. The CDR3 bases are TGTGCCAGCAGCAAACTGACACGGCCTGGAGCTTTCTTT.

As for this clonotype: The junction departs from germline at one end; a sequencing error may be responsible. In DNA, the CDR3 is TGTGCCAGCAGCTGGATCTCTGGGGCCAACGCCCTGAGTTTC. As protein: CASSWISGANALSF. The chain combines TRBV11-1 with TRBJ2-6, with a weak D call TRBD1 (5 bases). In germline, CDR1 is SGHAT, CDR2 FQDESV (reference sequence). This CDR3 is built from 14 residues.

Comment on this clonotype: The CDR3 end shows no conserved phenylalanine or tryptophan, and so a read error is likely. This chain uses TRBV11-3 with TRBJ1-2; no definite D call. Germline V CDR1 and CDR2: SGHNT, YENEEA. V lost 3 bases and J 0 bases, leaving 14 bases between the germline ends. This CDR3 has 16 amino acids. CDR3 in DNA: TGTGCCAGCAGCTTTGGTTCCGGCGGAGCTAACTATGGCTACACCTCC. Protein sequence: CASSFGSGGANYGYTS.

The chain employs TRBV12-3 or TRBV12-4 and TRBJ2-2; TRBD2 agrees at 9 bases. J gave up 3 bases and V 9 bases, and 8 bases lay outside the gene matches. CDR3 length equals 15 residues. The CDR3 sequence is CARSVAGGHTGELFF. DNA of the CDR3: TGTGCCAGAAGTGTTGCGGGAGGGCACACCGGGGAGCTGTTTTTT.

A few counts support this clonotype. The J gene is TRBJ2-5, the V gene TRBV5-1; D is unresolved. Germline assignment: CDR1 SGHRS and CDR2 YFSETQ. V lost 5 bases to trimming and J lost 5 bases, with 13 bases between them. The CDR3 totals 13 residues. The CDR3 loop reads CASRHGAGETQYF. CDR3 sequence (DNA): TGCGCCAGCAGACACGGAGCTGGGGAGACCCAGTACTTC.

A remark on this clonotype: The final CDR3 position lacks the conserved phenylalanine or tryptophan, pointing to a likely read error. This sequence joins TRBV6-1 and TRBJ2-2; D could derive from TRBD1 or TRBD2 (5 bases each). Trimming removed 11 bases at V and 5 bases at J, with 21 bases between. This CDR3 is built from 15 residues. The V gene's germline CDR1 is MNHNS and CDR2 SASEGT. CDR3 sequence reads: CAAFGVGRSTGELFI. As DNA, the CDR3 is TGTGCCGCCTTCGGGGTGGGACGTTCGACCGGGGAGCTGTTTATT.

The chain has TRBV5-4 and TRBJ2-3; 11 bases are a match to TRBD1. The CDR3 length is 16 residues. From germline, CDR1 is SGHNT and CDR2 YYREEE (reference sequence). Losses at the gene ends were 0 bases for V and 9 bases for J; bases not matched to a gene: 9. The CDR3 nucleotides are TGTGCCAGCAGCTTGGGTACCGGGACAGGGGGAAAGACGCAGTATTTT. Protein: CASSLGTGTGGKTQYF.

As concerns this clonotype: This clone may be a read error of a much larger clone one base away. Since the CDR3 does not end with the conserved phenylalanine or tryptophan, this likely comes from a read error. V and J are TRBV29-1 and TRBJ2-2; no clear D. The germline V gene has CDR1 SQVTM and CDR2 ANQGSEA. V lost 3 bases, J lost 4 bases, and 9 bases lay in between. The CDR3 consists of 13 residues. CDR3 sequence: CSVDEGSTGELFI. CDR3 nucleotides: TGCAGCGTTGATGAAGGGTCCACCGGGGAGCTGTTTATT.

The chain recombines TRBV30 with TRBJ2-7; perhaps TRBD2 as D (7 bases). The CDR3 is 14 residues long. CDR1 GTSNPN and CDR2 SVGIG come from the germline V gene (reference sequence). Trimming stripped 0 bases from V and 2 bases from J, with 11 bases between. CDR3 region: CAWSVGGQAYEQYF. In DNA, the CDR3 is TGTGCCTGGAGTGTGGGGGGGCAAGCCTACGAGCAGTACTTC.

V is TRBV10-3 and J is TRBJ2-5; D gene uncertain. V was clipped by 6 bases and J by 1 base, with 9 bases between them. The germline gives CDR1 ENHRY, CDR2 SYGVKD. The length of the CDR3 is 13 residues. For the CDR3, the DNA is TGTGCCATCAGATACGAATCCCAAGAGACCCAGTACTTC. It yields the protein CAIRYESQETQYF.

At least ten counts were recorded for this clonotype. The V call is TRBV29-1, the J call TRBJ2-2, with D perhaps assigned TRBD1 or TRBD2 (5 bases each). The CDR3 consists of 15 residues. The V and J ends lost 0 bases and 1 base respectively, with 9 bases between them. Germline-derived CDR1 and CDR2 are SQVTM and ANQGSEA. CDR3 residues: CSVEELGENTGELFF. CDR3 bases: TGCAGCGTTGAAGAATTGGGGGAGAACACCGGGGAGCTGTTTTTT.

This chain uses TRBV6-5 with TRBJ2-1; D might be TRBD2 (5 bases). V gave up 7 bases and J gave up 8 bases, with 9 bases separating them. Germline CDR1 is MNHEY and CDR2 is SVGAGI. The CDR3 is made up of 11 amino acids. The CDR3 DNA sequence: TGTGCCAGCAAGTGGGGAGATGAGCAGTTCTTC. This translates into CASKWGDEQFF.

Worth noting for this clonotype: It may be a read error: a sequence one base away is much more abundant. V usage is TRBV29-1 and J usage is TRBJ2-2; no clear D. V lost 7 bases to trimming and J lost 4 bases, with 10 bases between them. Germline CDR1 and CDR2: SQVTM and ANQGSEA. CDR3 length: 12 amino acids. CDR3 loop: CSAKQSTGELFF. The CDR3 nucleotides are TGCAGCGCCAAACAGAGCACCGGGGAGCTGTTTTTT.